Listed below are T cell receptor beta chains from one sample, sequenced in a study of high-grade serous ovarian cancer treatment subgroups. Assay: immunoSEQ multiplex PCR; the TCRdb copy retains only in-frame clones and omits some. Seen here are about 1,300 clones, about 70% observed once, and the top ten hold under 10%. Material: tumor tissue. The receptors derive from a human donor with high-grade serous ovarian cancer. CDR3s include the opening cysteine and the closing phenylalanine or tryptophan. The order of the fields is D gene, clone size, J gene, V gene, CDR3 protein, CDR3 DNA. D genes are given only for firm matches. Clone size is stated in some rows and not others, as once, few, many or a class when expanded.

D gene: NA; clone size: NA; J gene: TRBJ1-1; V gene: TRBV5-1; CDR3 protein: CASSLVGGYTEAFF; CDR3 DNA: TGCGCCAGCAGCTTGGTGGGGGGGTACACTGAAGCTTTCTTT
D gene: NA; clone size: NA; J gene: TRBJ1-2; V gene: TRBV6-6; CDR3 protein: CASSPDSGYGYTF; CDR3 DNA: TGTGCCAGCAGTCCGGACTCAGGATATGGCTACACCTTC
D gene: TRBD2; clone size: NA; J gene: TRBJ2-3; V gene: TRBV9; CDR3 protein: CASSTPSGGRSPDTQYF; CDR3 DNA: TGTGCCAGCAGCACTCCTAGCGGGGGGAGGAGCCCAGATACGCAGTATTTT
D gene: NA; clone size: NA; J gene: TRBJ2-1; V gene: TRBV7-3; CDR3 protein: CASSLNPGGSNNEQFF; CDR3 DNA: TGTGCCAGCAGCTTAAACCCTGGTGGGAGTAACAATGAGCAGTTCTTC
D gene: TRBD1; clone size: NA; J gene: TRBJ1-2; V gene: TRBV7-7; CDR3 protein: CASSDGQGGYTF; CDR3 DNA: TGTGCTAGCAGCGACGGACAGGGCGGCTACACCTTC
D gene: NA; clone size: few; J gene: TRBJ1-6; V gene: TRBV5-1; CDR3 protein: CASSDTGSTLHF; CDR3 DNA: TGCGCCAGCAGCGACACAGGCTCCACCCTCCACTTT
D gene: NA; clone size: NA; J gene: TRBJ2-7; V gene: TRBV20-1; CDR3 protein: CSASLLYEQYF; CDR3 DNA: TGCAGTGCTAGTCTGCTCTACGAGCAGTACTTC
D gene: TRBD1; clone size: once; J gene: TRBJ2-7; V gene: TRBV4-3; CDR3 protein: CASSQSATGERYEQYF; CDR3 DNA: TGCGCCAGCAGCCAATCCGCCACAGGGGAACGGTACGAGCAGTACTTC
D gene: TRBD2; clone size: NA; J gene: TRBJ2-5; V gene: TRBV27; CDR3 protein: CASRLLAGNAETQYF; CDR3 DNA: TGTGCCAGCAGATTACTAGCGGGAAACGCAGAGACCCAGTACTTC
D gene: TRBD1; clone size: NA; J gene: TRBJ1-4; V gene: TRBV28; CDR3 protein: CAISRGGAEEKLFF; CDR3 DNA: TGTGCCATAAGCAGGGGGGGAGCGGAAGAAAAACTGTTTTTT
D gene: NA; clone size: NA; J gene: TRBJ2-1; V gene: TRBV7-9; CDR3 protein: CASSFDNEQFF; CDR3 DNA: TGTGCCAGCAGCTTTGACAATGAGCAGTTCTTC
D gene: NA; clone size: NA; J gene: TRBJ2-7; V gene: TRBV7-9; CDR3 protein: CASGRASGHEQYF; CDR3 DNA: TGTGCTTCGGGTCGGGCGAGCGGACACGAGCAGTACTTC
D gene: TRBD2; clone size: NA; J gene: TRBJ2-5; V gene: TRBV6-5; CDR3 protein: CASSYSTSGETQYF; CDR3 DNA: TGTGCCAGCAGTTACTCGACTAGCGGGGAGACCCAGTACTTC
D gene: NA; clone size: NA; J gene: TRBJ2-4; V gene: TRBV7-9; CDR3 protein: CASSFDPLSPLAKNIQYF; CDR3 DNA: TGTGCCAGCAGTTTCGACCCACTCTCACCTCTAGCCAAAAACATTCAGTACTTC
D gene: NA; clone size: few; J gene: TRBJ2-6; V gene: TRBV11-3; CDR3 protein: CASSSVTRSGANVLTF; CDR3 DNA: TGTGCCAGCAGCTCCGTTACCCGTTCTGGGGCCAACGTCCTGACTTTC
D gene: NA; clone size: NA; J gene: TRBJ1-1; V gene: TRBV6-4; CDR3 protein: CASSYGVGTEAFF; CDR3 DNA: TGTGCCAGCAGTTACGGGGTCGGCACTGAAGCTTTCTTT
D gene: TRBD1; clone size: NA; J gene: TRBJ1-1; V gene: TRBV7-2; CDR3 protein: CASSLAGQGNTEAFF; CDR3 DNA: TGTGCCAGCAGCTTAGCAGGACAGGGGAACACTGAAGCTTTCTTT
D gene: NA; clone size: NA; J gene: TRBJ1-2; V gene: TRBV5-4; CDR3 protein: CASSLGQIDGYTF; CDR3 DNA: TGTGCCAGCAGCTTGGGACAGATCGATGGCTACACCTTC
D gene: NA; clone size: NA; J gene: TRBJ1-3; V gene: TRBV19; CDR3 protein: CASNLDRYSGNTIYF; CDR3 DNA: TGTGCCAGTAACCTCGACAGGTACTCTGGAAACACCATATATTTT
D gene: NA; clone size: few; J gene: TRBJ2-7; V gene: TRBV19; CDR3 protein: CASSIELSYEQYF; CDR3 DNA: TGTGCCAGTAGTATCGAACTGTCCTACGAGCAGTACTTC
D gene: TRBD1; clone size: NA; J gene: TRBJ2-1; V gene: TRBV25-1; CDR3 protein: CASSDPRTDRVGNEQFF; CDR3 DNA: TGTGCCAGCAGTGACCCGAGAACGGACAGGGTAGGCAATGAGCAGTTCTTC
D gene: NA; clone size: NA; J gene: TRBJ1-1; V gene: TRBV13; CDR3 protein: CASSLGVGKANTEAFF; CDR3 DNA: TGTGCCAGCAGCTTAGGGGTCGGCAAAGCGAACACTGAAGCTTTCTTT
D gene: TRBD2; clone size: NA; J gene: TRBJ2-2; V gene: TRBV5-8; CDR3 protein: CASSLVGTSGYSTGELFF; CDR3 DNA: TGTGCCAGCAGCTTGGTTGGGACTAGCGGTTACTCCACCGGGGAGCTGTTTTTT
D gene: NA; clone size: few; J gene: TRBJ1-1; V gene: TRBV27; CDR3 protein: CASTPDGQVLNTEAFF; CDR3 DNA: TGTGCCAGCACTCCAGATGGGCAGGTTCTGAACACTGAAGCTTTCTTT
D gene: TRBD1; clone size: NA; J gene: TRBJ1-2; V gene: TRBV5-6; CDR3 protein: CASSSGTDYGYTF; CDR3 DNA: TGTGCCAGCAGCTCCGGGACAGACTATGGCTACACCTTC
D gene: TRBD1; clone size: NA; J gene: TRBJ1-3; V gene: TRBV29-1; CDR3 protein: CSGQGAGGNTIYF; CDR3 DNA: TGCAGCGGGCAGGGGGCGGGTGGAAACACCATATATTTT
D gene: NA; clone size: NA; J gene: TRBJ2-3; V gene: TRBV4-3; CDR3 protein: CASSQGGGTQFTDTQYF; CDR3 DNA: TGCGCCAGCAGCCAGGGTGGGGGGACACAATTCACAGATACGCAGTATTTT
D gene: NA; clone size: large; J gene: TRBJ1-1; V gene: TRBV7-6; CDR3 protein: CASSSTSFNTEAFF; CDR3 DNA: TGTGCCAGCAGCTCGACTAGTTTCAACACTGAAGCTTTCTTT
D gene: TRBD1; clone size: NA; J gene: TRBJ1-4; V gene: TRBV6-5; CDR3 protein: CATKEGAGNEKLFF; CDR3 DNA: TGTGCCACCAAGGAGGGGGCAGGAAATGAAAAACTGTTTTTT
D gene: NA; clone size: few; J gene: TRBJ1-5; V gene: TRBV6-5; CDR3 protein: CASSYNGYSNQPQHF; CDR3 DNA: TGTGCCAGCAGTTACAACGGGTATAGCAATCAGCCCCAGCATTTT
D gene: NA; clone size: NA; J gene: TRBJ2-3; V gene: TRBV2; CDR3 protein: CASRLWTAITDTQYF; CDR3 DNA: TGTGCCAGCAGACTATGGACAGCGATCACAGATACGCAGTATTTT
D gene: NA; clone size: NA; J gene: TRBJ2-7; V gene: TRBV2; CDR3 protein: CASSNYGYEQYF; CDR3 DNA: TGTGCCAGCAGTAACTACGGCTACGAGCAGTACTTC
D gene: NA; clone size: NA; J gene: TRBJ1-5; V gene: TRBV19; CDR3 protein: CASGATVNSNQPQHF; CDR3 DNA: TGTGCCAGTGGGGCGACAGTCAATAGCAATCAGCCCCAGCATTTT
D gene: NA; clone size: NA; J gene: TRBJ2-1; V gene: TRBV30; CDR3 protein: CALKGSSYNEQFF; CDR3 DNA: TGTGCCCTCAAGGGGAGTTCCTACAATGAGCAGTTCTTC
D gene: NA; clone size: NA; J gene: TRBJ1-1; V gene: TRBV6-5; CDR3 protein: CASSTTAGGEAFF; CDR3 DNA: TGTGCCAGCAGCACGACAGCGGGCGGGGAAGCTTTCTTT
D gene: NA; clone size: few; J gene: TRBJ1-1; V gene: TRBV7-3; CDR3 protein: CASSLLGGAGTEAFF; CDR3 DNA: TGTGCCAGCAGCTTATTGGGAGGGGCGGGAACTGAAGCTTTCTTT
D gene: NA; clone size: NA; J gene: TRBJ2-5; V gene: TRBV5-1; CDR3 protein: CASNIGGQETQYF; CDR3 DNA: TGCGCCAGCAACATCGGTGGGCAAGAGACCCAGTACTTC
D gene: TRBD1; clone size: NA; J gene: TRBJ1-2; V gene: TRBV5-1; CDR3 protein: CASSLSPGQGDYGYTF; CDR3 DNA: TGCGCCAGCAGCTTGTCCCCGGGACAGGGGGACTATGGCTACACCTTC
D gene: NA; clone size: NA; J gene: TRBJ1-2; V gene: TRBV4-2; CDR3 protein: CASSQDRVYGYTF; CDR3 DNA: TGTGCCAGCAGCCAAGACAGGGTCTATGGCTACACCTTC
D gene: NA; clone size: NA; J gene: TRBJ1-1; V gene: TRBV30; CDR3 protein: CAWSVSGELMDTEAFF; CDR3 DNA: TGTGCCTGGAGTGTATCCGGGGAGCTGATGGACACTGAAGCTTTCTTT
D gene: TRBD1; clone size: once; J gene: TRBJ1-3; V gene: TRBV4-3; CDR3 protein: CASSQGTGLGNTIYF; CDR3 DNA: TGCGCCAGCAGCCAAGGGACAGGGCTAGGAAACACCATATATTTT
D gene: NA; clone size: NA; J gene: TRBJ1-2; V gene: TRBV4-3; CDR3 protein: CASSRQVHYGYTF; CDR3 DNA: TGCGCCAGCAGCCGACAGGTTCACTATGGCTACACCTTC
D gene: NA; clone size: NA; J gene: TRBJ2-7; V gene: TRBV4-1; CDR3 protein: CASSQDLGLTEQYF; CDR3 DNA: TGCGCCAGCAGCCAAGATTTGGGACTTACCGAGCAGTACTTC
D gene: TRBD1; clone size: NA; J gene: TRBJ2-2; V gene: TRBV27; CDR3 protein: CASSLDRGTGELFF; CDR3 DNA: TGTGCCAGCAGTTTAGACAGGGGGACCGGGGAGCTGTTTTTT
D gene: TRBD2; clone size: few; J gene: TRBJ2-1; V gene: TRBV5-1; CDR3 protein: CASTLEASGMSSYNEQFF; CDR3 DNA: TGCGCCAGCACTCTTGAGGCTAGCGGGATGAGCTCCTACAATGAGCAGTTCTTC
D gene: NA; clone size: NA; J gene: TRBJ2-1; V gene: TRBV25-1; CDR3 protein: CASSTPIGGHNEQFF; CDR3 DNA: TGTGCCAGCAGTACCCCAATCGGGGGGCACAATGAGCAGTTCTTC
D gene: TRBD2; clone size: NA; J gene: TRBJ2-3; V gene: TRBV6-6; CDR3 protein: CASRTSGGDTQYF; CDR3 DNA: TGTGCCAGCAGGACTAGCGGGGGGGATACGCAGTATTTT
D gene: TRBD1; clone size: NA; J gene: TRBJ1-5; V gene: TRBV6-5; CDR3 protein: CASSVGQGNQPQHF; CDR3 DNA: TGTGCCAGCAGCGTCGGACAGGGGAATCAGCCCCAGCATTTT
D gene: NA; clone size: NA; J gene: TRBJ2-3; V gene: TRBV7-6; CDR3 protein: CASSLGGGEADTQYF; CDR3 DNA: TGTGCCAGCAGCTTAGGAGGGGGGGAGGCAGATACGCAGTATTTT
D gene: NA; clone size: NA; J gene: TRBJ2-7; V gene: TRBV6-4; CDR3 protein: CAPSRVFYEQYF; CDR3 DNA: TGTGCCCCCTCCAGGGTGTTCTACGAGCAGTACTTC
D gene: NA; clone size: large; J gene: TRBJ1-1; V gene: TRBV19; CDR3 protein: CASSIQGSENTEAFF; CDR3 DNA: TGTGCCAGTAGTATCCAGGGCTCGGAGAACACTGAAGCTTTCTTT
D gene: NA; clone size: few; J gene: TRBJ2-2; V gene: TRBV6-6; CDR3 protein: CATPKEGTYTGELFF; CDR3 DNA: TGTGCCACTCCAAAGGAGGGCACTTACACCGGGGAGCTGTTTTTT
D gene: NA; clone size: NA; J gene: TRBJ2-6; V gene: TRBV7-6; CDR3 protein: CASSLEAMGPAGANVLTF; CDR3 DNA: TGTGCCAGCAGCTTAGAAGCAATGGGCCCGGCAGGGGCCAACGTCCTGACTTTC